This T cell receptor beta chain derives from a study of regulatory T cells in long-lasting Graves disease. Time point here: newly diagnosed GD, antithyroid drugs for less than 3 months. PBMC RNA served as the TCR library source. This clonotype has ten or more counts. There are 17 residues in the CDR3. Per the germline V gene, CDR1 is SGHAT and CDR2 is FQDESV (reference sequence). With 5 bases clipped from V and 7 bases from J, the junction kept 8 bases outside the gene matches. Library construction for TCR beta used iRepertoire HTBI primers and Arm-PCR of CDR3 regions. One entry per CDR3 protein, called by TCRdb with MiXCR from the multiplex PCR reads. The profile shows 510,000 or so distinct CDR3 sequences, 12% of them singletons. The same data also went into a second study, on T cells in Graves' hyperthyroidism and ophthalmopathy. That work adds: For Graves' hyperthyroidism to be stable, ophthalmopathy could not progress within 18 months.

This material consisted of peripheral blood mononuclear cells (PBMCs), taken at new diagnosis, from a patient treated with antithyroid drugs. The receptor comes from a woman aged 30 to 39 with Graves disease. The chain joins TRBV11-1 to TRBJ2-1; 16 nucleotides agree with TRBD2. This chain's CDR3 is CASSLGLAGGPQNEQFF. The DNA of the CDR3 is TGTGCCAGCAGCCTGGGACTAGCGGGAGGGCCTCAAAATGAGCAGTTCTTC.